Each of the 32 T cell receptor beta chains below was sequenced from the same sample in a study of radiotherapy plus CTLA-4 blockade in lung cancer. Sequencing used immunoSEQ multiplex PCR; TCRdb keeps in-frame clones, though not all of them. The data hold fewer than 35,000 clones, with 70% to 80% observed a single time. The sequencing here drew on peripheral blood, taken from a patient treated with radiotherapy plus ipilimumab. These TCRs come from a human donor with non-small cell lung cancer that progressed on radiotherapy plus ipilimumab.

The V gene is TRBV2, the J gene TRBJ2-7; 8 bases match TRBD1. V dropped 6 bases and J dropped 1; count of bases not matched to a gene: 5. CDR1 is SNHLY and CDR2 is FYNNEI in the germline V gene. The CDR3 is 14 residues long. In DNA form, the CDR3 reads TGTGCCAGCAGAGCAGGGGGCCTTTCCTACGAGCAGTACTTC. Amino acids: CASRAGGLSYEQYF.

The chain has TRBV11-2 and TRBJ2-7; TRBD1 aligns across 7 bases. CDR3 size: 14 residues. Germline trimming cut 1 base from V and 5 bases from J; bases unmatched to any gene: 5. Germline CDR1 is SGHAT and CDR2 is FQNNGV. The CDR3 is CASSLVTGVNEQYF. The CDR3 DNA is TGTGCCAGCAGCTTAGTAACAGGGGTCAACGAGCAGTACTTC.

This clone has more than one count but fewer than ten. The V call is TRBV6-6, the J call TRBJ1-1; D is undetermined. Germline V gene sequence: CDR1 MNHNY, CDR2 SVGAGI (reference sequence). V was trimmed by 6 bases and J by 3 bases, leaving 11 bases between them. CDR3 length: 13 residues. In DNA, the CDR3 is TGTGCCAGCAGCCATTTAAGGGACACTGAAGCTTTCTTT. Amino acid sequence: CASSHLRDTEAFF.

The chain employs TRBV4-2 and TRBJ2-3, with 8 bases matching TRBD1. CDR1 LGHNA and CDR2 YNFKEQ come from the germline V gene. This CDR3 has 13 residues. V shed 5 bases, J shed 6 bases, and the junction held 4 bases outside the gene matches. The CDR3: CASSSRQGDTQYF. The CDR3 bases are TGTGCCAGCAGCTCCCGACAGGGGGATACGCAGTATTTT.

Comment on this clone: The sample contains more than one DNA sequence encoding this CDR3. The chain couples TRBV5-1 to TRBJ2-7; 8 bases fit TRBD1. Germline V CDR1 and CDR2: SGHRS, YFSETQ. After removal of 0 bases from V and 6 bases from J, the junction contained 2 bases not matched to a gene. The CDR3 runs 13 residues. DNA of the CDR3: TGCGCCAGCAGCTTGGCACAGGGGGGCGAGCAGTACTTC. This sequence encodes CASSLAQGGEQYF.

The chain combines TRBV11-2 with TRBJ1-2; no firm D call. The CDR3 runs 14 residues. The V gene lost 5 bases and the J gene lost 5 bases, with 15 bases spanning the gap. Germline V gives CDR1 SGHAT, CDR2 FQNNGV. The CDR3 region is CASSPGGFGYGYTF. The CDR3 region has the DNA TGTGCCAGCAGCCCCGGTGGGTTCGGATATGGCTACACCTTC. The full variable domain, with the rest looked up from reference TRBV11-2 and TRBJ1-2, is EAGVAQSPRYKIIEKRQSVAFWCNPISGHATLYWYQQILGQGPKLLIQFQNNGVVDDSQLPKDRFSAERLKGVDSTLKIQPAKLEDSAVYLCASSPGGFGYGYTFGSGTRLTVV.

This chain connects TRBV27 to TRBJ2-7; 9 nucleotides agree with TRBD1. Unmatched junction bases numbered 12, after V lost 4 bases and J lost 5 bases. From germline, CDR1 is MNHEY and CDR2 SMNVEV (reference sequence). The CDR3 covers 16 residues. CDR3 amino acids: CASSSPTGTGIHEQYF. CDR3 DNA sequence: TGTGCCAGCAGTTCCCCGACCGGGACAGGGATTCACGAGCAGTACTTC.

J is TRBJ2-7 and V is TRBV5-6; D is tentatively TRBD1 or TRBD2 (5 bases each). There are 12 residues in the CDR3. Germline CDR1 and CDR2: SGHDT and YYEEEE. V lost 0 bases and J 4 bases, leaving 5 bases between the germline ends. The DNA for the CDR3 is TGTGCCAGCAGCTTGGGGGGGTACGAGCAGTACTTC. Translating it yields CASSLGGYEQYF.

The chain is built from TRBV11-2 and TRBJ2-5, with D possibly being TRBD1 (5 bases). Trimming shortened V by 3 bases and J by 3 bases, and 8 bases separated the two germline ends. The germline V gene has CDR1 SGHAT and CDR2 FQNNGV. The CDR3 contains 13 residues. The CDR3 sequence: CASSFTGKETQYF. The CDR3 coding sequence is TGTGCCAGCAGCTTCACAGGAAAAGAGACCCAGTACTTC.

This chain links TRBV9 with TRBJ2-3; 11 bases map to TRBD1. The CDR3 is made up of 17 amino acids. CDR1 is SGDLS and CDR2 is YYNGEE in the germline V gene. V was pared by 4 bases and J by 5 bases, with 12 bases of the junction left unmatched. CDR3 sequence reads: CASSSRTGGEGGDTQYF. Here the CDR3 DNA reads TGTGCCAGCAGCTCCCGGACAGGGGGCGAAGGGGGAGATACGCAGTATTTT. The full variable domain, its missing parts supplied by reference TRBV9 and TRBJ2-3, is DSGVTQTPKHLITATGQRVTLRCSPRSGDLSVYWYQQSLDQGLQFLIQYYNGEERAKGNILERFSAQQFPDLHSELNLSSLELGDSALYFCASSSRTGGEGGDTQYFGPGTRLTVL.

This sequence joins TRBV7-9 and TRBJ1-4; perhaps TRBD1 as D (6 bases). V was pared by 3 bases and J by 8 bases, with 7 bases between. Germline loops: CDR1 SEHNR, CDR2 FQNEAQ (reference sequence). The CDR3 contains 12 residues. The CDR3 sequence is CASSFGGEKLFF. The CDR3 DNA reads as TGTGCCAGCAGCTTCGGGGGCGAAAAACTGTTTTTT. The full variable domain, rest sourced from reference TRBV7-9 and TRBJ1-4, is DTGVSQNPRHKITKRGQNVTFRCDPISEHNRLYWYRQTLGQGPEFLTYFQNEAQLEKSRLLSDRFSAERPKGSFSTLEIQRTEQGDSAMYLCASSFGGEKLFFGSGTQLSVL.

The CDR3 nucleotides read TGTGCCAGCAGTGAACCCAGGTCTGGAAACACCATATATTTT. Its protein is CASSEPRSGNTIYF. The J gene is TRBJ1-3, the V gene TRBV2, with D uncertain. The CDR3 is made up of 14 amino acids. CDR1 SNHLY and CDR2 FYNNEI come from the germline V gene. The V gene lost 2 bases and the J gene lost 1 base, with 6 bases spanning the gap.

The chain is built from TRBV4-3 and TRBJ1-4, with 10 bases matching TRBD1. The germline gives CDR1 LGHNA, CDR2 YSLEER. V shed 0 bases and J 4 bases; nucleotides not matched to a gene: 8. The CDR3 runs 18 residues. This chain's CDR3 is CASSQEPMGTGVNEKLFF. CDR3 DNA: TGCGCCAGCAGCCAAGAGCCCATGGGGACAGGGGTTAATGAAAAACTGTTTTTT.

The genes are TRBV7-3 and TRBJ2-2; a possible D gene is TRBD2 (5 bases). CDR1 and CDR2 from the germline V gene are SGHTA and FQGTGA. The CDR3 contains 14 residues. V gave up 5 bases and J gave up 1 base, with 8 bases separating them. CDR3 nucleotide sequence: TGTGCCAGCAGCGTCGGGGTGAACACCGGGGAGCTGTTTTTT. It yields the protein CASSVGVNTGELFF.

J is TRBJ1-1 and V is TRBV19; 7 nucleotides line up with TRBD1. The CDR3 is made up of 13 amino acids. CDR1 and CDR2 from the germline V gene are LNHDA and SQIVND (reference sequence). V lost 8 bases and J lost 4; bases outside the gene matches: 7. CDR3: CASGSGGSTEAFF. The CDR3 DNA reads as TGTGCCAGTGGATCAGGGGGGAGCACTGAAGCTTTCTTT. The full variable domain, in which reference TRBV19 and TRBJ1-1 provide the parts outside the CDR3, is DGGITQSPKYLFRKEGQNVTLSCEQNLNHDAMYWYRQDPGQGLRLIYYSQIVNDFQKGDIAEGYSVSREKKESFPLTVTSAQKNPTAFYLCASGSGGSTEAFFGQGTRLTVV.

The chain employs TRBV28 and TRBJ2-5, with a tentative D call TRBD1 (5 bases). V was pared by 3 bases and J by 3 bases, with 17 bases between. CDR3 length equals 16 residues. Per the germline V gene, CDR1 is MDHEN and CDR2 is SYDVKM. The CDR3 here is CASSFFTGIEKETQYF. DNA for the CDR3: TGTGCCAGCAGTTTCTTTACAGGAATTGAGAAAGAGACCCAGTACTTC.

The J gene is TRBJ1-1, the V gene TRBV7-2, with a weak D call TRBD1 (5 bases). The length of the CDR3 is 12 residues. V shed 5 bases and J shed 8 bases, with 12 bases lying between them. CDR1 and CDR2 (germline): SGHTA, FQGNSA. CDR3 nucleotide sequence: TGTGCCAGCAGCGCCGTACGGGGGGAAGCTTTCTTT. It translates to CASSAVRGEAFF.

The chain joins TRBV28 to TRBJ2-3, with D possibly called TRBD1 or TRBD2 (7 bases each). Trimming took off 6 bases at V and 8 bases at J, with 21 bases between the two ends. Per germline, CDR1 MDHEN and CDR2 SYDVKM. The CDR3 has 15 amino acids. Here the CDR3 reads CASSPMYAGGGTQYF. Written as DNA, the CDR3 is TGTGCCAGCAGCCCCATGTATGCAGGGGGGGGTACGCAGTATTTT.

The V call is TRBV19, the J call TRBJ1-5; maybe TRBD1 (5 bases). V lost 0 bases to trimming and J lost 7 bases, with 7 bases between them. This CDR3 has 13 amino acids. Germline V gene sequence: CDR1 LNHDA, CDR2 SQIVND (reference sequence). CDR3 residues: CASSIDGAQPQHF. The CDR3 DNA reads as TGTGCCAGTAGTATAGACGGGGCCCAGCCCCAGCATTTT.

This sequence joins TRBV7-6 and TRBJ2-3, with unresolved D. CDR1 and CDR2 (germline): SGHVS, FNYEAQ. The CDR3 consists of 17 residues. The germline V and J ends were trimmed by 1 base and 2 bases, with 16 bases remaining between them. DNA of the CDR3: TGTGCCAGCAGCTTAGGGCTCGGCCGAACTTTCACAGATACGCAGTATTTT. It codes for CASSLGLGRTFTDTQYF.

This clone was picked up a small number of times. No conserved phenylalanine or tryptophan is present at the end of the CDR3, so a read error is the likely explanation. The limits of the CDR3 on the DNA are not certain, so only TCRdb's listed CDR3 is given. The V gene is TRBV2, the J gene TRBJ2-7; the listed D gene, TRBD1, was not tested against the DNA. The CDR3 is 13 amino acids long, termini counted. CDR1 SNHLY and CDR2 FYNNEI come from the germline V gene. CDR3 amino acids: CASSLLRDSPTYA.

This chain links TRBV28 with TRBJ2-7, with D perhaps given as TRBD1 or TRBD2 (5 bases each). Germline V CDR1 and CDR2: MDHEN, SYDVKM. CDR3 length: 13 amino acids. Trimming removed 5 bases at V and 7 bases at J, with 15 bases between. CDR3 sequence (DNA): TGTGCCAGCAGTCAGCCGGGACCTCTTGAGCAGTACTTC. Residues: CASSQPGPLEQYF.

The chain combines TRBV5-1 with TRBJ2-3; a weak D match, TRBD1 (6 bases). The V gene's germline CDR1 is SGHRS and CDR2 YFSETQ. The CDR3 runs to 16 residues. Trimming took 0 bases from V and 2 from J, leaving 13 bases between them. In nucleotides, the CDR3 is TGCGCCAGCAGCTTGGTGAAGCGGACAGACACAGATACGCAGTATTTT. This encodes CASSLVKRTDTDTQYF.

V gene TRBV28 combines with J gene TRBJ1-5; the match to TRBD1 covers 8 bases. Germline V gene lookup returns CDR1 MDHEN and CDR2 SYDVKM. This CDR3 spans 16 amino acids. The junction had 15 bases not matched to a gene; V was cut back by 7 bases and J by 7 bases. In DNA, the CDR3 is TGTGCCAGCAACTCGGGGACAGGTGGATGGAAGCAGCCCCAGCATTTT. This codes for CASNSGTGGWKQPQHF. Using reference TRBV28 and TRBJ1-5 for the parts outside the CDR3, the full variable domain is DVKVTQSSRYLVKRTGEKVFLECVQDMDHENMFWYRQDPGLGLRLIYFSYDVKMKEKGDIPEGYSVSREKKERFSLILESASTNQTSMYLCASNSGTGGWKQPQHFGDGTRLSIL.

The CDR3 DNA reads TGTGCCAGCAGCCCGGACAGCAATCAGCCCCAGCATTTT. Translating it yields CASSPDSNQPQHF. This chain connects TRBV7-6 to TRBJ1-5; D gene uncertain. V dropped 5 bases and J dropped 1 base, with 6 bases sitting between them. The CDR3 covers 13 residues. Germline values: CDR1 SGHVS, CDR2 FNYEAQ.

V and J are TRBV6-5 and TRBJ1-1; D is undetermined. This CDR3 spans 13 amino acids. The germline V and J ends were trimmed by 2 bases and 10 bases, with 14 bases remaining between them. Germline values: CDR1 MNHEY, CDR2 SVGAGI. This CDR3 is CASSYGEAFTAFF. The CDR3, as DNA: TGTGCCAGCAGTTACGGGGAGGCCTTTACAGCTTTCTTT.

This chain joins TRBV2 and TRBJ2-2; tentative D call: TRBD1 (6 bases). Germline values: CDR1 SNHLY, CDR2 FYNNEI. The CDR3 has 14 residues. Trimming took off 7 bases at V and 0 bases at J, with 9 bases between the two ends. In DNA, the CDR3 is TGTGCCAGCATGGACAGAGCGAACACCGGGGAGCTGTTTTTT. This gives the protein CASMDRANTGELFF.

The chain combines TRBV19 with TRBJ2-1; TRBD1 matches at 8 bases. This CDR3 is built from 17 residues. Trimming removed 4 bases from V and 0 bases from J; junction bases left unmatched: 8. Germline V gene data show CDR1 as LNHDA and CDR2 as SQIVND (reference sequence). This CDR3 is CASSRNRGESSYNEQFF. As DNA, the CDR3 is TGTGCCAGTAGTAGAAACAGGGGGGAGAGCTCCTACAATGAGCAGTTCTTC. Full variable domain (remainder filled in from reference TRBV19 and TRBJ2-1): DGGITQSPKYLFRKEGQNVTLSCEQNLNHDAMYWYRQDPGQGLRLIYYSQIVNDFQKGDIAEGYSVSREKKESFPLTVTSAQKNPTAFYLCASSRNRGESSYNEQFFGPGTRLTVL.

The chain is built from TRBV2 and TRBJ2-5; D is undetermined. CDR1 is SNHLY, CDR2 FYNNEI, per germline. This CDR3 comprises 13 residues. V lost 6 bases, J lost 4 bases, and 12 bases lay in between. The DNA of the CDR3 is TGTGCCAGCAGCAAAGTGGGTGGAGAGACCCAGTACTTC. It specifies CASSKVGGETQYF.

This clone has just one count. The chain couples TRBV29-1 to TRBJ1-1; no reliable D call. V was trimmed by 7 bases and J by 4 bases, leaving 16 bases between them. Per germline, CDR1 SQVTM and CDR2 ANQGSEA. The CDR3 spans 13 residues. CDR3 loop: CSGRDDLGTEAFF. The CDR3 DNA reads TGCAGCGGTAGGGATGACCTGGGCACTGAAGCTTTCTTT.

This clone appeared a few times. The gene calls are TRBV4-3 and TRBJ2-1; TRBD1 might be the D (5 bases). The CDR3 covers 16 residues. Germline CDR1 is LGHNA and CDR2 is YSLEER. V was cut by 0 bases and J by 4 bases, with 13 bases left in between. CDR3 bases: TGCGCCAGCAGCCAAGATTCAAGGGGTTGGTACAATGAGCAGTTCTTC. It translates to CASSQDSRGWYNEQFF.

The V gene is TRBV5-1, the J gene TRBJ1-2; D uncertain. Trimming stripped 3 bases from V and 8 bases from J, with 14 bases between. CDR3 size: 13 residues. Germline lookup yields CDR1 SGHRS and CDR2 YFSETQ. CDR3 sequence: CASSSVVGRGYTF. In DNA form, the CDR3 reads TGCGCCAGCAGCTCGGTGGTGGGCCGAGGCTACACCTTC.